The rows below give T cell receptor beta chains drawn from one sample of a study of T cell responses to AZD1222 COVID-19 vaccine. Method: immunoSEQ multiplex PCR; TCRdb's copy keeps in-frame clones and lacks some. The top ten hold under 1.1% of the sample, which has some 180,000 clones, 80% to 95% seen once. The material sequenced was peripheral blood, taken 28 days after the second dose of the MenACWY control vaccine. The receptors stem from an adult who received the MenACWY meningococcal vaccine as a control. The CDR3 runs from the conserved cysteine through the conserved F or W. D genes are given only for firm matches. Size values are once, few and many counts, or a class for expanded clones, and some rows have none.

d_call: TRBD1; v_call: TRBV30; cdr3_length: 16; clone_size: .; j_call: TRBJ1-2; cdr3_nt: TGTGCCTGGAGTAGTAAGGGGGCTTTTGGAAACTATGGCTACACCTTC; cdr3_aa: CAWSSKGAFGNYGYTF
d_call: .; v_call: TRBV4-1; cdr3_length: 16; clone_size: .; j_call: TRBJ1-4; cdr3_nt: TGCGCCAGCAGCCAAGATGGTACAGGGTCGAATGAAAAACTGTTTTTT; cdr3_aa: CASSQDGTGSNEKLFF
d_call: TRBD1; v_call: TRBV29-1; cdr3_length: 15; clone_size: once; j_call: TRBJ1-6; cdr3_nt: TGCAGCGTTCGCGCTACAGGGACAGAAGGTTCACCCCTCCACTTT; cdr3_aa: CSVRATGTEGSPLHF
d_call: .; v_call: TRBV4-3; cdr3_length: 16; clone_size: .; j_call: TRBJ1-6; cdr3_nt: TGCGCCAGCAGCCAAGAGGGGGCCCGGGCCAATTCACCCCTCCACTTT; cdr3_aa: CASSQEGARANSPLHF
d_call: TRBD1; v_call: TRBV29-1; cdr3_length: 16; clone_size: .; j_call: TRBJ1-3; cdr3_nt: TGCAGCGTCGCTGACAGGGGGCCAGGATCGGAAAACACCATATATTTT; cdr3_aa: CSVADRGPGSENTIYF
d_call: TRBD1; v_call: TRBV7-8; cdr3_length: 14; clone_size: .; j_call: TRBJ1-6; cdr3_nt: TGTGCCAGCAGCGATAGGACAGGCCTTTCACCCCTCCACTTT; cdr3_aa: CASSDRTGLSPLHF
d_call: TRBD1; v_call: TRBV29-1; cdr3_length: 13; clone_size: .; j_call: TRBJ1-2; cdr3_nt: TGCAGCGTTGAATGGGGGACAGACTATGGCTACACCTTC; cdr3_aa: CSVEWGTDYGYTF
d_call: TRBD1; v_call: TRBV18; cdr3_length: 19; clone_size: once; j_call: TRBJ2-6; cdr3_nt: TGTGCCAGCTCACCAACCCGAGACAGGGGGCATTCTGGGGCCAACGTCCTGACTTTC; cdr3_aa: CASSPTRDRGHSGANVLTF
d_call: TRBD1; v_call: TRBV7-2; cdr3_length: 14; clone_size: .; j_call: TRBJ1-1; cdr3_nt: TGTGCCAGCAGCGTACAGGGGGCCAGCACTGAAGCTTTCTTT; cdr3_aa: CASSVQGASTEAFF
d_call: .; v_call: TRBV7-9; cdr3_length: 16; clone_size: .; j_call: TRBJ2-5; cdr3_nt: TGTGCCAGCAGCCACCGGGACACACGAAACCAAGAGACCCAGTACTTC; cdr3_aa: CASSHRDTRNQETQYF
d_call: TRBD1; v_call: TRBV6-5; cdr3_length: 15; clone_size: once; j_call: TRBJ1-5; cdr3_nt: TGTGCCAGCAGTCTCGGACAGGGAGGGAATCAGCCCCAGCATTTT; cdr3_aa: CASSLGQGGNQPQHF
d_call: TRBD1; v_call: TRBV28; cdr3_length: 16; clone_size: .; j_call: TRBJ2-1; cdr3_nt: TGTGCCAGCAGTCCCTGGACAGGGGATTCCTACAATGAGCAGTTCTTC; cdr3_aa: CASSPWTGDSYNEQFF
d_call: .; v_call: TRBV7-2; cdr3_length: 15; clone_size: .; j_call: TRBJ1-1; cdr3_nt: TGTGCCAGCAGCGCCCAGGGAGGCGTGAACACTGAAGCTTTCTTT; cdr3_aa: CASSAQGGVNTEAFF
d_call: TRBD1; v_call: TRBV9; cdr3_length: 15; clone_size: .; j_call: TRBJ1-1; cdr3_nt: TGTGCCAGCAGCGTAGGGGGAGGGGGCTCAACTGAAGCTTTCTTT; cdr3_aa: CASSVGGGGSTEAFF
d_call: .; v_call: TRBV5-1; cdr3_length: 14; clone_size: .; j_call: TRBJ1-4; cdr3_nt: TGCGCCAGCAGCTTGGGGCAGGGTGGCGAAAAACTGTTTTTT; cdr3_aa: CASSLGQGGEKLFF
d_call: TRBD1; v_call: TRBV5-1; cdr3_length: 14; clone_size: .; j_call: TRBJ2-5; cdr3_nt: TGCGCCAGCAGATTATCAGGGGGCCAAGAGACCCAGTACTTC; cdr3_aa: CASRLSGGQETQYF
d_call: TRBD1; v_call: TRBV5-4; cdr3_length: 15; clone_size: .; j_call: TRBJ1-1; cdr3_nt: TGTGCCAGCAGCCCCCGACAGGGGGCGAACACTGAAGCTTTCTTT; cdr3_aa: CASSPRQGANTEAFF
d_call: .; v_call: TRBV6-5; cdr3_length: 12; clone_size: .; j_call: TRBJ1-2; cdr3_nt: TGTGCCAGCACCTCAGAGGGGGTAGGCTACACCTTC; cdr3_aa: CASTSEGVGYTF
d_call: TRBD2; v_call: TRBV5-6; cdr3_length: 12; clone_size: .; j_call: TRBJ2-4; cdr3_nt: TGTGCCAGCAGCTTTGGGAGGGACATTCAGTACTTC; cdr3_aa: CASSFGRDIQYF
d_call: .; v_call: TRBV4-2; cdr3_length: 16; clone_size: .; j_call: TRBJ1-6; cdr3_nt: TGTGCCAGCAGCCAAGAGGGTGGAGGAGTTAATTCACCCCTCCACTTT; cdr3_aa: CASSQEGGGVNSPLHF
d_call: .; v_call: TRBV18; cdr3_length: 11; clone_size: .; j_call: TRBJ2-7; cdr3_nt: TGTGCCAGCTCACCAACCGGAGAACAGTACTTC; cdr3_aa: CASSPTGEQYF
d_call: TRBD1; v_call: TRBV5-1; cdr3_length: 15; clone_size: .; j_call: TRBJ2-7; cdr3_nt: TGCGCCAGCAGCCTGGGACAGGCGAGCTCCTACGAGCAGTACTTC; cdr3_aa: CASSLGQASSYEQYF
d_call: .; v_call: TRBV5-1; cdr3_length: 15; clone_size: .; j_call: TRBJ1-4; cdr3_nt: TGCGCCAGCAGCTTGGGGGGAAGAGATAATGAAAAACTGTTTTTT; cdr3_aa: CASSLGGRDNEKLFF
d_call: .; v_call: TRBV5-1; cdr3_length: 14; clone_size: .; j_call: TRBJ1-4; cdr3_nt: TGCGCCAGCAGCCCCGGGCCTGGAAATGAAAAACTGTTTTTT; cdr3_aa: CASSPGPGNEKLFF
d_call: TRBD1; v_call: TRBV6-5; cdr3_length: 15; clone_size: .; j_call: TRBJ1-2; cdr3_nt: TGTGCCAGCAGTTACGCGGCAGGGGGATGGTATGGCTACACCTTC; cdr3_aa: CASSYAAGGWYGYTF
d_call: TRBD1; v_call: TRBV29-1; cdr3_length: 13; clone_size: .; j_call: TRBJ1-4; cdr3_nt: TGCAGCGTTGAAGGCAGGGGGTCTGAAAAACTGTTTTTT; cdr3_aa: CSVEGRGSEKLFF
d_call: .; v_call: TRBV28; cdr3_length: 13; clone_size: .; j_call: TRBJ1-1; cdr3_nt: TGTGCCAGCAGCTTCTTATGGGACACTGAAGCTTTCTTT; cdr3_aa: CASSFLWDTEAFF
d_call: TRBD1; v_call: TRBV30; cdr3_length: 15; clone_size: .; j_call: TRBJ1-3; cdr3_nt: TGTGCCTGGAGCCGAGACAGGGGAAGAGGAAACACCATATATTTT; cdr3_aa: CAWSRDRGRGNTIYF
d_call: TRBD1; v_call: TRBV18; cdr3_length: 15; clone_size: .; j_call: TRBJ2-7; cdr3_nt: TGTGCCAGCTCACCGCCGGGGACAGGAACCTACGAGCAGTACTTC; cdr3_aa: CASSPPGTGTYEQYF
d_call: TRBD2; v_call: TRBV11-2; cdr3_length: 14; clone_size: few; j_call: TRBJ2-5; cdr3_nt: TGTGCCAGCAGCTTAGATCCTAGCGGGGCGACCCAGTACTTC; cdr3_aa: CASSLDPSGATQYF
d_call: .; v_call: TRBV19; cdr3_length: 13; clone_size: .; j_call: TRBJ1-2; cdr3_nt: TGTGCCAGTAGTAGGGACGGCTACTATGGCTACACCTTC; cdr3_aa: CASSRDGYYGYTF